Here is one T cell receptor (beta chain) with its context. Its target is unknown. The data were produced by immunoSEQ multiplex PCR, yet TCRdb's version contains in-frame clones alone and is incomplete. The data show about 180,000 clones, with around nine tenths seen just once and roughly 2.5% held by the top ten. This CDR3 has 13 residues. Between the trimmed V and J ends, which lost 1 base and 2 bases, there was a span of 5 bases. Per germline, CDR1 SGHVS and CDR2 FQNEAQ. The sample is drawn from a study of T cell responses to AZD1222 COVID-19 vaccine. Findings of the study overall: Unmutated variant regions are reportedly the target of nearly half of TCRs that are spike-specific. Clonal diversity may have been underestimated in mostly white British donors.

V gene TRBV7-8 combines with J gene TRBJ1-1; D is ambiguous. The sample here was peripheral blood, taken on day 0 of AZD1222 vaccination. The clonotype comes from an adult in good health. The CDR3 region is CASSLDPNTEAFF. The CDR3 nucleotides read TGTGCCAGCAGCTTAGACCCTAACACTGAAGCTTTCTTT.